What follows are 25 T cell receptor beta chains derived from one specimen sequenced in a study of cytomegalovirus exposure and HLA in healthy donors. With 60 Vbeta and 13 Jbeta primers, the PCR was carried out. The repertoire was sequenced with immunoSEQ multiplex PCR; TCRdb's copy has only in-frame clones and lacks some. This table has 100,000 or so clones, around 75% appearing once. The sequenced sample consisted of PBMCs. The origin of the receptors is a young woman in good health and CMV-seropositive.

The V gene is TRBV6-5, the J gene TRBJ1-1; D is unresolved. Between the trimmed V and J ends, which lost 2 bases and 1 base, there was a span of 11 bases. Germline loops: CDR1 MNHEY, CDR2 SVGAGI. The CDR3 contains 15 residues. CDR3 region: CASSYGHPENTEAFF. DNA for the CDR3: TGTGCCAGCAGTTACGGGCATCCCGAGAACACTGAAGCTTTCTTT.

The V gene is TRBV18, the J gene TRBJ1-3; no firm D call. The CDR3 has 13 amino acids. Trimming stripped 4 bases from V and 7 bases from J, with 11 bases between. Germline-derived CDR1 and CDR2 are KGHSH and LQKENI. CDR3 in DNA: TGTGCCAGCTCACTAGATGCGGCGAACACCATATATTTT. Its protein product is CASSLDAANTIYF.

Turning to this clone: The junction shows a germline mismatch at one end, possibly a read error. The V gene is TRBV7-7, the J gene TRBJ2-5, with 14 bases matching TRBD2. Germline V gene data show CDR1 as SSHAT and CDR2 as FNYEAQ (reference sequence). The CDR3 runs to 17 residues. CDR3 in amino acids: CASSLGRLAGGQETQYF. CDR3 DNA: TGTGCTAGCAGCTTAGGACGACTAGCGGGAGGGCAAGAGACCCAGTACTTC.

This clone came up a few times. J is TRBJ2-5 and V is TRBV7-8; no firm D call. The end of the DNA aligns better with TRBJ2-7, so the J call may be wrong. CDR3 length: 14 residues. Germline values: CDR1 SGHVS, CDR2 FQNEAQ. CDR3 residues: CASSLEALLHEQYF. The CDR3, as DNA: TGTGCCAGCAGCTTAGAAGCGTTGCTTCACGAGCAGTACTTC.

This clone was counted a few times. This sequence joins TRBV15 and TRBJ2-6; tentative D call: TRBD1 (6 bases). The CDR3 sequence is 16 residues long. CDR1 is LNHNV and CDR2 is YYDKDF in the germline V gene (reference sequence). Trimming stripped 4 bases from V and 2 bases from J, with 12 bases between. In DNA, the CDR3 is TGTGCCACCAGCACCGGAAACAGGGCTGGGGCCAACGTCCTGACTTTC. This encodes CATSTGNRAGANVLTF.

The gene calls are TRBV10-3 and TRBJ2-1, with D tentatively TRBD2 (6 bases). This CDR3 has 12 residues. Germline V gene data show CDR1 as ENHRY and CDR2 as SYGVKD. V lost 11 bases and J lost 4, with 12 bases in between. As DNA, the CDR3 is TGTGCCGTAGCTAGCGTTTACAATGAGCAGTTCTTC. This sequence encodes CAVASVYNEQFF.

The chain links TRBV27 to TRBJ1-4; 9 bases align to TRBD1. CDR1 and CDR2 from the germline V gene are MNHEY and SMNVEV (reference sequence). With V trimmed by 6 bases and J by 6 bases, 2 bases remained unmatched. The CDR3 spans 13 residues. The CDR3 DNA follows: TGTGCCAGCAGAAGGACAGGGGATGAAAAACTGTTTTTT. Residues: CASRRTGDEKLFF.

The V call is TRBV27, the J call TRBJ1-5; no reliable D call. Trimming removed 3 bases at V and 3 bases at J, with 12 bases between. Germline CDR1 reads MNHEY; CDR2 reads SMNVEV (reference sequence). CDR3 length: 15 residues. DNA for the CDR3: TGTGCCAGCAGTTTTGGCGGGTTTGACAATCAGCCCCAGCATTTT. Protein sequence: CASSFGGFDNQPQHF.

V and J are TRBV19 and TRBJ2-3; 8 positions agree with TRBD2. With V trimmed by 6 bases and J by 2 bases, 10 bases remained unmatched. The germline V gene encodes CDR1 LNHDA and CDR2 SQIVND (reference sequence). The CDR3 covers 16 residues. CDR3 residues: CASRVSTSALTDTQYF. CDR3 in DNA: TGTGCCAGTAGAGTCTCGACTAGCGCCCTCACAGATACGCAGTATTTT.

V usage is TRBV6-5 and J usage is TRBJ2-7; D gene ambiguous. The ends were cut back, 3 bases at V and 3 bases at J, with 15 bases in the middle. Germline loops: CDR1 MNHEY, CDR2 SVGAGI. The CDR3 has 15 residues. The CDR3 sequence: CASSYGPRPNYEQYF. Written as DNA, the CDR3 is TGTGCCAGCAGTTATGGGCCCCGCCCCAACTACGAGCAGTACTTC.

The chain employs TRBV7-2 and TRBJ2-2; D is perhaps TRBD2 (6 bases). Germline V lookup: CDR1 SGHTA, CDR2 FQGNSA. There are 18 residues in the CDR3. Trimming pared 7 bases from V and 2 bases from J, leaving 23 bases between. In DNA, the CDR3 is TGTGCCAGCACCCCCTCCCTTCTGGGTAGCGGTAACACCGGGGAGCTGTTTTTT. Its protein product is CASTPSLLGSGNTGELFF.

The rearrangement uses TRBV6-6 and TRBJ2-3; the match to TRBD2 covers 10 bases. Trimming at V came to 6 bases and at J to 2 bases, leaving 8 bases not matched to a gene. This CDR3 region has 16 residues. Germline-derived CDR1 and CDR2 are MNHNY and SVGAGI (reference sequence). The CDR3: CASRQGLALFTDTQYF. In DNA, the CDR3 is TGTGCCAGCAGGCAGGGACTAGCGCTATTCACAGATACGCAGTATTTT.

The J gene is TRBJ2-1, the V gene TRBV29-1; 7 bases match TRBD2. CDR1 SQVTM and CDR2 ANQGSEA come from the germline V gene. J was trimmed by 8 bases and V by 3 bases; bases with no gene match: 10. The CDR3 totals 14 residues. CDR3 protein: CSVDELSGTDEQFF. The CDR3 nucleotides read TGCAGCGTTGACGAGTTGAGCGGGACCGATGAGCAGTTCTTC.

The DNA for the CDR3 is TGCGCCAGCAGCCAAGATCTTGACAGGGTGGGGGGCGGTGAGCAGTTCTTC. The encoded protein is CASSQDLDRVGGGEQFF. V usage is TRBV4-1 and J usage is TRBJ2-1, with D possibly matching TRBD1 (7 bases). V was shortened by 0 bases and J by 9 bases, with 21 bases between the two germline ends. Germline-derived CDR1 and CDR2 are MGHRA and YSYEKL. This CDR3 has 17 residues.

This clone showed up just a few times. This chain links TRBV5-5 with TRBJ2-7; 10 positions agree with TRBD1. Germline V gene lookup returns CDR1 SGHKS and CDR2 YYEKEE (reference sequence). This CDR3 is built from 13 residues. V dropped 3 bases and J dropped 4; count of bases not matched to a gene: 1. The CDR3 loop is CASSWDRGYEQYF. The CDR3 coding sequence is TGTGCCAGCAGCTGGGACAGGGGATACGAGCAGTACTTC.

The rearrangement uses TRBV9 and TRBJ1-3, with 7 nucleotides matching TRBD1. V shed 6 bases and J 4 bases; nucleotides not matched to a gene: 7. The germline gives CDR1 SGDLS, CDR2 YYNGEE. The CDR3 extends over 14 amino acids. The CDR3 reads CASNSDREGNTIYF. DNA of the CDR3: TGTGCCAGCAACTCCGACAGGGAAGGAAACACCATATATTTT.

This clone was recorded a few times. A read error may produce the germline difference seen at one junction end. The chain couples TRBV7-2 to TRBJ2-5, with D perhaps TRBD1 (5 bases). Germline V gene data show CDR1 as SGHTA and CDR2 as FQGNSA. The CDR3 length is 13 residues. CDR3 bases: TGTGCCAGCAGCATAACCGGACAAGGGACCCAGTACTTC. Amino acid sequence: CASSITGQGTQYF.

The V gene is TRBV7-9, the J gene TRBJ2-1; 9 nucleotides match TRBD1. The CDR3 is made up of 15 amino acids. After removal of 4 bases from V and 2 bases from J, the junction contained 3 bases not matched to a gene. CDR1 SEHNR and CDR2 FQNEAQ come from the germline V gene (reference sequence). CDR3 nucleotide sequence: TGTGCCAGCAGCTGGACAGGGGACACCTACAATGAGCAGTTCTTC. Protein sequence: CASSWTGDTYNEQFF.

The chain is built from TRBV6-6 and TRBJ2-1, with TRBD2 matching 14 bases. The CDR3 has 15 residues. CDR1 and CDR2 from the germline V gene are MNHNY and SVGAGI (reference sequence). The junction had 1 base not matched to a gene; V was cut back by 0 bases and J by 9 bases. CDR3 residues: CASSYSTSGRGEQFF. The DNA for the CDR3 is TGTGCCAGCAGTTACTCGACTAGCGGGAGGGGTGAGCAGTTCTTC.

This clone was seen more than once but under ten times. This sequence joins TRBV13 and TRBJ2-7, with 11 nucleotides matching TRBD2. Germline assignment: CDR1 PRHDT and CDR2 FYEKMQ (reference sequence). V gave up 6 bases and J gave up 10 bases; unmatched junction bases: 11. This CDR3 has 14 residues. CDR3 bases: TGTGCCAGCAGACTACTAGCGGGAGAGCTAATACAGTACTTC. Translated, it gives CASRLLAGELIQYF.

The gene calls are TRBV5-4 and TRBJ2-3; 13 bases line up with TRBD2. This CDR3 has 16 residues. V shed 4 bases and J 6 bases; nucleotides not matched to a gene: 8. In germline, CDR1 is SGHNT, CDR2 YYREEE (reference sequence). The CDR3 protein is CASSLRLAGGLDTQYF. The CDR3 nucleotides read TGTGCCAGCAGCCTTCGACTAGCGGGAGGTTTGGATACGCAGTATTTT. Combining the CDR3 with reference TRBV5-4 and TRBJ2-3 gives the whole variable domain ETGVTQSPTHLIKTRGQQVTLRCSSQSGHNTVSWYQQALGQGPQFIFQYYREEENGRGNFPPRFSGLQFPNYSSELNVNALELDDSALYLCASSLRLAGGLDTQYFGPGTRLTVL.

This sequence joins TRBV6-4 and TRBJ2-1, with 10 bases aligning to TRBD2. The trim removed 0 bases at V and 7 bases at J, leaving 3 bases unmatched. Germline CDR1 MRHNA, CDR2 SNTAGT. CDR3 length: 15 amino acids. In DNA form, the CDR3 reads TGTGCCAGCAGTGACTCCTCTAGCGGGAGTAATGAGCAGTTCTTC. It is translated as CASSDSSSGSNEQFF.

J is TRBJ2-7 and V is TRBV7-2; TRBD2 matches 8 bases. The CDR3 sequence is 14 residues long. With 5 bases clipped from V and 3 bases from J, the junction kept 6 bases outside the gene matches. Germline-derived CDR1 and CDR2 are SGHTA and FQGNSA. In DNA, the CDR3 is TGTGCCAGCAGCCCTTCGAGCGGGGGCTACGAGCAGTACTTC. This gives the protein CASSPSSGGYEQYF.

The chain is built from TRBV27 and TRBJ2-7, with no clear D. The CDR3 is 11 amino acids. CDR1 MNHEY and CDR2 SMNVEV come from the germline V gene (reference sequence). V gave up 5 bases and J gave up 4 bases, with 6 bases separating them. CDR3 protein: CASSSKYEQYF. DNA for the CDR3: TGTGCCAGCAGTAGCAAATACGAGCAGTACTTC.

This clone was counted a single time. The gene calls are TRBV7-9 and TRBJ1-1, with D unclear. The CDR3 is 13 amino acids. In germline, CDR1 is SEHNR, CDR2 FQNEAQ (reference sequence). The V and J ends lost 3 bases and 1 base respectively, with 6 bases between them. CDR3: CASSLRQNTEAFF. DNA of the CDR3: TGTGCCAGCAGCTTGAGGCAGAACACTGAAGCTTTCTTT.